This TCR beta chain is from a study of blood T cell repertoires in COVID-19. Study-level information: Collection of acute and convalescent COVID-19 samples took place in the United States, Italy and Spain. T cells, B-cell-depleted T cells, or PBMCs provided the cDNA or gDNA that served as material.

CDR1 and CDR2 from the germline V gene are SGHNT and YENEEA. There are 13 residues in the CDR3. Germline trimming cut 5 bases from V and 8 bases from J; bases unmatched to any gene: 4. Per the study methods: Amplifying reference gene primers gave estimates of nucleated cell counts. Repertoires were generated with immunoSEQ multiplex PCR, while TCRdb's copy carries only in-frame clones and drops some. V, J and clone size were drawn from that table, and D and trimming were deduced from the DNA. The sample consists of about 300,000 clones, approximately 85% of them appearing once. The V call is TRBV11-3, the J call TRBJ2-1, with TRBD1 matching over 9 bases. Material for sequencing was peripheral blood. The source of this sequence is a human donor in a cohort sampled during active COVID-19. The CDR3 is CASSIQGAYEQFF. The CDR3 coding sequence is TGTGCCAGCAGCATACAGGGGGCCTATGAGCAGTTCTTC.